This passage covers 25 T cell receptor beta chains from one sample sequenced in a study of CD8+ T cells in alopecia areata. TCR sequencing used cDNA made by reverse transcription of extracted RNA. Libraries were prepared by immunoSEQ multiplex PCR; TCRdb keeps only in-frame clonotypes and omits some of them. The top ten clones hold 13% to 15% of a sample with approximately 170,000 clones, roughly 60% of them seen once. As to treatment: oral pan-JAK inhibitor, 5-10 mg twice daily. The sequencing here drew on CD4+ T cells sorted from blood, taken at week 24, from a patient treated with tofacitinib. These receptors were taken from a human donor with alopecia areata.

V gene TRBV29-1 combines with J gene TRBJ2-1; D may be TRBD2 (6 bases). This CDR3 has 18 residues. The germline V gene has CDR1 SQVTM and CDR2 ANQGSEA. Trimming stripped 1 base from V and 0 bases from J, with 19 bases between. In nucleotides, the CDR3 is TGCAGCGTTGAAGTGGTCAGCCTTACGGGGGTCTCCTACAATGAGCAGTTCTTC. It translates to CSVEVVSLTGVSYNEQFF.

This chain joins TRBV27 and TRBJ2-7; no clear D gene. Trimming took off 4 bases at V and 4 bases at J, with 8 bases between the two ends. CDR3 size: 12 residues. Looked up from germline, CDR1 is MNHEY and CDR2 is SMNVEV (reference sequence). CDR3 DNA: TGTGCCAGCAGTTCCCTCGGGTACGAGCAGTACTTC. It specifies CASSSLGYEQYF.

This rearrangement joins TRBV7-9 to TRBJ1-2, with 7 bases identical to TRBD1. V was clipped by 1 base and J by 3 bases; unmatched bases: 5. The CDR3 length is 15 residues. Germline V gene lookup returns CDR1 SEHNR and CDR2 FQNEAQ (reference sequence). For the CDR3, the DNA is TGTGCCAGCAGCTTAGACAGGACAGGATACTATGGCTACACCTTC. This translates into CASSLDRTGYYGYTF.

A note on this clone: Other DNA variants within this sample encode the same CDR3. This CDR3 is CASRRSPNTGELFF. The CDR3 DNA sequence: TGCGCCAGCAGGCGATCCCCGAACACCGGGGAGCTGTTTTTT. The chain carries TRBV5-1 and TRBJ2-2, with D hard to call. V was pared by 5 bases and J by 0 bases, with 8 bases between. This CDR3 is 14 amino acids long. The germline CDR1 and CDR2 sequences are SGHRS and YFSETQ. Full variable domain (remainder filled in from reference TRBV5-1 and TRBJ2-2): KAGVTQTPRYLIKTRGQQVTLSCSPISGHRSVSWYQQTPGQGLQFLFEYFSETQRNKGNFPGRFSGRQFSNSRSEMNVSTLELGDSALYLCASRRSPNTGELFFGEGSRLTVL.

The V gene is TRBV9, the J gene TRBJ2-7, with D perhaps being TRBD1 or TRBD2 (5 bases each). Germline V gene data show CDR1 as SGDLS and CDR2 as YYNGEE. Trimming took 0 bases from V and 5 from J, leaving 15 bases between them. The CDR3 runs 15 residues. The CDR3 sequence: CASSVGGTRADEQYF. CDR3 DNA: TGTGCCAGCAGCGTAGGAGGGACCCGGGCTGACGAGCAGTACTTC.

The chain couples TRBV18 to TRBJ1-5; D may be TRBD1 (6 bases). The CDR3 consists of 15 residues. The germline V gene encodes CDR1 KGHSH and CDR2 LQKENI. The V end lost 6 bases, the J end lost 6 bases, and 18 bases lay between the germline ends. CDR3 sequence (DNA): TGTGCCAGCTCTCAGGGGTCCGGGGGCAGTCAGCCCCAGCATTTT. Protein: CASSQGSGGSQPQHF.

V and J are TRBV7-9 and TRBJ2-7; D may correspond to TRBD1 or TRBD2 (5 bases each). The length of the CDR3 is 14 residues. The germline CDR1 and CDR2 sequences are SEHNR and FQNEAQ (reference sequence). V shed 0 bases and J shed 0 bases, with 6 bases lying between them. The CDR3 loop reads CASSLAGTSYEQYF. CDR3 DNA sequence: TGTGCCAGCAGCTTAGCCGGGACCTCCTACGAGCAGTACTTC.

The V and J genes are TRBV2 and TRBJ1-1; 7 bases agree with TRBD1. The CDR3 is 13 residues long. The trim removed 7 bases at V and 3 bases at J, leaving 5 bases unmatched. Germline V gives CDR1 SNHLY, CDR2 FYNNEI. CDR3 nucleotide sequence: TGTGCCAGCACCCGGGACAGAGACACTGAAGCTTTCTTT. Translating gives CASTRDRDTEAFF.

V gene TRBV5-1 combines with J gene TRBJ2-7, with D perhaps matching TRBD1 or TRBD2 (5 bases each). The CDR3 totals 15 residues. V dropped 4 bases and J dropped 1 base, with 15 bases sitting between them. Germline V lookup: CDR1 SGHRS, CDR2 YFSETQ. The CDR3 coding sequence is TGCGCCAGCAGCCCCGCTGGGGGAAAGTCCTACGAGCAGTACTTC. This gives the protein CASSPAGGKSYEQYF.

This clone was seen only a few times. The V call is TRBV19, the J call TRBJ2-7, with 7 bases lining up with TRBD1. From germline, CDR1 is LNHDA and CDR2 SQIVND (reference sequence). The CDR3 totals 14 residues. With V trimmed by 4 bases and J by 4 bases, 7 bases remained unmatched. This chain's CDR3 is CASSKPGQKYEQYF. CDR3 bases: TGTGCCAGTAGTAAACCGGGACAGAAGTACGAGCAGTACTTC.

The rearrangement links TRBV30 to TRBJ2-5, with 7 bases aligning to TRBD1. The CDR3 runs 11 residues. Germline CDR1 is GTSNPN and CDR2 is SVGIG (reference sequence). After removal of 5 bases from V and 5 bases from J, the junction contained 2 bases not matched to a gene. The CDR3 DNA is TGTGCCTGGCAGACAGGGGAGACCCAGTACTTC. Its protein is CAWQTGETQYF.

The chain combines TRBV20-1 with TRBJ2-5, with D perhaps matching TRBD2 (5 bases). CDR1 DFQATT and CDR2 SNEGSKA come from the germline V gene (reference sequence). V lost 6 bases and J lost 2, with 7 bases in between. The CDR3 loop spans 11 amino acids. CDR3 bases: TGCAGTGCGGGAGCACAAGAGACCCAGTACTTC. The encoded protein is CSAGAQETQYF.

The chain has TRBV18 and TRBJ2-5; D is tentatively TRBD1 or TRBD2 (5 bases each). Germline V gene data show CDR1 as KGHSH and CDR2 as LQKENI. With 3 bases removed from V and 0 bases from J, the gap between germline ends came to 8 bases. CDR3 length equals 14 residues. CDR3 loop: CASSPGVYQETQYF. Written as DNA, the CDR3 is TGTGCCAGCTCACCGGGGGTGTACCAAGAGACCCAGTACTTC.

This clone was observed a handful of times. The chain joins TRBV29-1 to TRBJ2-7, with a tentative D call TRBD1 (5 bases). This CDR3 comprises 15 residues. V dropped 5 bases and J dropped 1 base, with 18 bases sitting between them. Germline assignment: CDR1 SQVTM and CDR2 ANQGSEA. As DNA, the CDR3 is TGCAGCGTTCTGGGGATGAGGACACAGTCCTACGAGCAGTACTTC. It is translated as CSVLGMRTQSYEQYF.

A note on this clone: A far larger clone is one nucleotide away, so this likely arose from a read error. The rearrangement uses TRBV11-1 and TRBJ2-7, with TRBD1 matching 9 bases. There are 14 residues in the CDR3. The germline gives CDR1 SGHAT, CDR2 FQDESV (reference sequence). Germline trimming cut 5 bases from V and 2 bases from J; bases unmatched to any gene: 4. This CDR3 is CASSPGTGTYEQYF. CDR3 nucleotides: TGTGCCAGCAGCCCCGGGACAGGGACCTACGAGCAGTACTTC.

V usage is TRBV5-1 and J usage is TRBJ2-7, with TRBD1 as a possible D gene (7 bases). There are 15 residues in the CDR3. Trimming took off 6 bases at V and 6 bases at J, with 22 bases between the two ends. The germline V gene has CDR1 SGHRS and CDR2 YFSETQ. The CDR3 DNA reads TGCGCCAGCAACCTCCTCGGCACAGGGGAGGCCGAGCAGTACTTC. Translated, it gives CASNLLGTGEAEQYF.

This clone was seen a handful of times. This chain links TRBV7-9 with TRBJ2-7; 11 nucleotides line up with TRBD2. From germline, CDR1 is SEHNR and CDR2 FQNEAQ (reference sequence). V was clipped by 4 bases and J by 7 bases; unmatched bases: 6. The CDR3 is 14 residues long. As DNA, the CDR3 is TGTGCCAGCAGCTCGACTAGCGGGGTAGAAGAGCAGTACTTC. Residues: CASSSTSGVEEQYF. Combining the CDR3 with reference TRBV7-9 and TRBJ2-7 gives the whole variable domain DTGVSQNPRHKITKRGQNVTFRCDPISEHNRLYWYRQTLGQGPEFLTYFQNEAQLEKSRLLSDRFSAERPKGSFSTLEIQRTEQGDSAMYLCASSSTSGVEEQYFGPGTRLTVT.

The DNA of the CDR3 is TGTGCCTGGAGTGTAGGGTCAGGGGGCTTGGGTCAGCCCCAGCATTTT. Translation: CAWSVGSGGLGQPQHF. The chain carries TRBV30 and TRBJ1-5; 8 bases match TRBD1. V lost 0 bases and J lost 6; bases outside the gene matches: 10. Germline V gives CDR1 GTSNPN, CDR2 SVGIG (reference sequence). CDR3 length: 16 amino acids.

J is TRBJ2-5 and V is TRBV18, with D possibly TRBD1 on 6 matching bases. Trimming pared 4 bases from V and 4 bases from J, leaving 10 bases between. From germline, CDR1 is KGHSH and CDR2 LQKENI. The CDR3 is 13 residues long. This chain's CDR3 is CASSRGQGETQYF. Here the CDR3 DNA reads TGTGCCAGCTCACGGGGACAAGGAGAGACCCAGTACTTC.

The CDR3 nucleotides are TGTGCCAGCAGTATTCAGGGCACTCCAACCAACTATGGCTACACCTTC. Protein sequence: CASSIQGTPTNYGYTF. The chain combines TRBV7-2 with TRBJ1-2; tentatively, D is TRBD1 (5 bases). Germline V gene data show CDR1 as SGHTA and CDR2 as FQGNSA. Trimming stripped 6 bases from V and 2 bases from J, with 19 bases between. This CDR3 has 16 amino acids.

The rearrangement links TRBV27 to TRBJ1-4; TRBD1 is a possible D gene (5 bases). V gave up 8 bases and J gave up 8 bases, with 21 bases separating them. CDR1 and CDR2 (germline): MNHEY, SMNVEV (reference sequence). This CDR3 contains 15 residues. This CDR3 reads CASRRWGGRQEKLFF. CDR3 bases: TGTGCCAGCCGGCGTTGGGGGGGAAGGCAAGAAAAACTGTTTTTT.

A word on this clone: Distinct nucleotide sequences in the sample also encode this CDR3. In nucleotides, the CDR3 is TGTGCCAGCAGTTTCTATAATTCACCCCTCCACTTT. Protein: CASSFYNSPLHF. The chain couples TRBV27 to TRBJ1-6; D call uncertain. Trimming took 3 bases from V and 3 from J, leaving 0 bases between them. From germline, CDR1 is MNHEY and CDR2 SMNVEV (reference sequence). The CDR3 covers 12 residues.

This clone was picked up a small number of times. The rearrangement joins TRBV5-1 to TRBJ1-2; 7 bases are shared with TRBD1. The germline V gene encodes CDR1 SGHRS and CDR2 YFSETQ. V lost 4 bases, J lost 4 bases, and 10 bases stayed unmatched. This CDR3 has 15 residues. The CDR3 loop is CASSNLPGQSYGYTF. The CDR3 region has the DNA TGCGCCAGCAGCAACCTACCGGGACAGAGCTATGGCTACACCTTC.

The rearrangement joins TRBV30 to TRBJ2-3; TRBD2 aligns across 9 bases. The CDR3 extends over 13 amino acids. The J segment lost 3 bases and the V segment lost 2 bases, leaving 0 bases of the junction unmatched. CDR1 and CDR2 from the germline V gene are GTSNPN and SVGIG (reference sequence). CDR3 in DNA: TGTGCCTGGAGTAGCGGGGGGACAGATACGCAGTATTTT. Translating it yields CAWSSGGTDTQYF.

The CDR3 nucleotides are TGTGCCTGGAGTGTAAAGGGGGTGCTAAACACTGAAGCTTTCTTT. Encoded protein: CAWSVKGVLNTEAFF. The chain carries TRBV30 and TRBJ1-1; TRBD1 might be the D (6 bases). The germline V and J ends were trimmed by 0 bases and 2 bases, with 13 bases remaining between them. This CDR3 is built from 15 residues. The germline V gene has CDR1 GTSNPN and CDR2 SVGIG (reference sequence). The full variable domain, rest sourced from reference TRBV30 and TRBJ1-1, is SQTIHQWPATLVQPVGSPLSLECTVEGTSNPNLYWYRQAAGRGLQLLFYSVGIGQISSEVPQNLSASRPQDRQFILSSKKLLLSDSGFYLCAWSVKGVLNTEAFFGQGTRLTVV.